Shown below are 5 T cell receptor beta chains from a single sample sequenced in a study of beta chain features in type 1 diabetes. Notes on the study in general: Among all four CD4+ subsets, Type 1 diabetes patients had TCRB CDR3s that were moderately but significantly shorter.

What these receptors recognize is not known. The entirety of the isolated RNA underwent reverse transcription, so expressed TCRB transcripts were sequenced. Using immunoSEQ multiplex PCR, the repertoire was profiled, and TCRdb retains in-frame clones only, with some absent. The data hold about 370,000 clones, with about 10% observed a single time. The specimen was central memory CD4+ T cells from blood. Receptors originate from a man younger than 45 with type 1 diabetes.

The V and J genes are TRBV19 and TRBJ2-7, with 10 bases matching TRBD2. The CDR3 is 13 residues long. The germline CDR1 and CDR2 sequences are LNHDA and SQIVND (reference sequence). Trimming cost V 10 bases and J 2 bases; bases outside gene matches: 5. DNA for the CDR3: TGTGCCACCTCAGCGGGAGGGCCCTACGAGCAGTACTTC. It translates to CATSAGGPYEQYF.

The chain uses TRBV9 and TRBJ1-3, with 8 bases fitting TRBD1. From germline, CDR1 is SGDLS and CDR2 YYNGEE. The CDR3 sequence is 18 residues long. The junction had 8 bases not matched to a gene; V was cut back by 0 bases and J by 0 bases. The CDR3 loop is CASSVALGQGVSGNTIYF. The DNA for the CDR3 is TGTGCCAGCAGCGTAGCGTTAGGACAGGGAGTCTCTGGAAACACCATATATTTT.

This clone appeared a few times. The chain recombines TRBV7-2 with TRBJ2-1; 7 nucleotides line up with TRBD2. This CDR3 contains 12 residues. Losses at the gene ends were 5 bases for V and 10 bases for J; bases not matched to a gene: 5. The germline V gene has CDR1 SGHTA and CDR2 FQGNSA. The CDR3 region has the DNA TGTGCCAGCAGCCGGACTAGGTGGGAGCAGTTCTTC. This encodes CASSRTRWEQFF.

This clone was seen a few times. The chain uses TRBV20-1 and TRBJ1-2, with TRBD1 matching 9 bases. The CDR3 has 11 residues. The germline gives CDR1 DFQATT, CDR2 SNEGSKA (reference sequence). The CDR3 spells CSPEDRGGYTF. The CDR3 DNA follows: TGCAGCCCGGAGGACAGGGGTGGCTACACCTTC.

This clone has a handful of counts. J is TRBJ2-3 and V is TRBV6-4; D gene unclear. This CDR3 is built from 14 residues. The germline V gene has CDR1 MRHNA and CDR2 SNTAGT. The ends were cut back, 5 bases at V and 0 bases at J, with 9 bases in the middle. The CDR3: CASSPLGSTDTQYF. Written as DNA, the CDR3 is TGTGCCAGCAGTCCCCTTGGGAGCACAGATACGCAGTATTTT.